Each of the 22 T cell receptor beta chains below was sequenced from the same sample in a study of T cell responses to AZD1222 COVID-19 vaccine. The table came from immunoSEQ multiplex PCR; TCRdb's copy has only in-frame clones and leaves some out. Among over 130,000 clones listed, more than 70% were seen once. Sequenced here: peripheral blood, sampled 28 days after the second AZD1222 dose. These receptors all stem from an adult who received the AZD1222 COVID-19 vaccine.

Written as DNA, the CDR3 is TGTGCCAGCAGGAACGCAGGGGTCCATGGCTACACCTTC. Translation: CASRNAGVHGYTF. This chain links TRBV6-5 with TRBJ1-2; the D gene is possibly TRBD1 (6 bases). Trimming shortened V by 6 bases and J by 6 bases, and 14 bases separated the two germline ends. Germline assignment: CDR1 MNHEY and CDR2 SVGAGI. The CDR3 extends over 13 amino acids.

The CDR3 is CASTSEQGYGYTF. In DNA, the CDR3 is TGTGCCTCGACCTCGGAACAGGGCTATGGCTACACCTTC. The chain combines TRBV30 with TRBJ1-2, with D tentatively TRBD1 (6 bases). The length of the CDR3 is 13 residues. CDR1 is GTSNPN and CDR2 is SVGIG in the germline V gene (reference sequence). Trimming took off 7 bases at V and 4 bases at J, with 16 bases between the two ends.

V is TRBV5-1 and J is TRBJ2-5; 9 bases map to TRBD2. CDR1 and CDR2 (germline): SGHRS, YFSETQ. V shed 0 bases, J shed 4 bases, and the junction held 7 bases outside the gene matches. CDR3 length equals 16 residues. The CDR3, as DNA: TGCGCCAGCAGCTTGGCCGGCGGGGGGGCCGCAGAGACCCAGTACTTC. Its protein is CASSLAGGGAAETQYF.

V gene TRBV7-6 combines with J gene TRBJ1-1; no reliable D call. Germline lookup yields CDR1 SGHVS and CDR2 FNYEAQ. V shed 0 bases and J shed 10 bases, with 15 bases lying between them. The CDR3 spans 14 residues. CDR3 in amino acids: CASSLALIRVVAFF. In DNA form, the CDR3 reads TGTGCCAGCAGCTTAGCGCTAATAAGGGTGGTAGCTTTCTTT.

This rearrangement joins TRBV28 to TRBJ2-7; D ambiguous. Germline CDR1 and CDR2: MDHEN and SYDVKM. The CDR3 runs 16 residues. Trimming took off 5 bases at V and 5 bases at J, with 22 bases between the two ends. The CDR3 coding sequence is TGTGCCAGCAGTCTTTCCCGACCTCGCCGCGGAGACGAGCAGTACTTC. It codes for CASSLSRPRRGDEQYF.

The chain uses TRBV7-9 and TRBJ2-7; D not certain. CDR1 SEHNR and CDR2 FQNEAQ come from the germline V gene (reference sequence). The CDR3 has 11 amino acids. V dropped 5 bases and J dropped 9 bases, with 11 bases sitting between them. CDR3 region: CASSSSKRQYF. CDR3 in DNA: TGTGCCAGCAGCAGTTCCAAACGGCAGTACTTC. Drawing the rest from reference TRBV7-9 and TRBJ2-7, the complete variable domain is DTGVSQNPRHKITKRGQNVTFRCDPISEHNRLYWYRQTLGQGPEFLTYFQNEAQLEKSRLLSDRFSAERPKGSFSTLEIQRTEQGDSAMYLCASSSSKRQYFGPGTRLTVT.

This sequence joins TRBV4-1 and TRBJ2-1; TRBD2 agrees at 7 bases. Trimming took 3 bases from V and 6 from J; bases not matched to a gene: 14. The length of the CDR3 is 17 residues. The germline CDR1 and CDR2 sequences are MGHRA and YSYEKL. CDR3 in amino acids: CASSQKSGTPSSNEQFF. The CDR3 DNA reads TGCGCCAGCAGCCAGAAAAGCGGGACCCCCAGTTCCAATGAGCAGTTCTTC.

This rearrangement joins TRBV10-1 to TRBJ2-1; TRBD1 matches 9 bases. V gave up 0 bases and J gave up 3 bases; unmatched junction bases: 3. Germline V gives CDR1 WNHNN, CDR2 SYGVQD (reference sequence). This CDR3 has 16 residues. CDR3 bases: TGCGCCAGCAGTGAGTCGACGGGACAGGGCTACAATGAGCAGTTCTTC. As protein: CASSESTGQGYNEQFF.

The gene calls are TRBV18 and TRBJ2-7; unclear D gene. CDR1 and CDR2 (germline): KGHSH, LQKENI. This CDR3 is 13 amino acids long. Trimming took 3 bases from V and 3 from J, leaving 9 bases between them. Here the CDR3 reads CASSPGRLYEQYF. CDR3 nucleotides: TGTGCCAGCTCACCTGGACGTCTCTACGAGCAGTACTTC.

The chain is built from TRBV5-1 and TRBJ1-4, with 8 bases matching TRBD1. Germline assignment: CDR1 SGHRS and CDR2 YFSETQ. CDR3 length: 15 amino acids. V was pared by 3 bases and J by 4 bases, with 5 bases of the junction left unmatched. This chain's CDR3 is CASSSGQGVNEKLFF. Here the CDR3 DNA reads TGCGCCAGCAGCTCCGGACAGGGTGTTAATGAAAAACTGTTTTTT.

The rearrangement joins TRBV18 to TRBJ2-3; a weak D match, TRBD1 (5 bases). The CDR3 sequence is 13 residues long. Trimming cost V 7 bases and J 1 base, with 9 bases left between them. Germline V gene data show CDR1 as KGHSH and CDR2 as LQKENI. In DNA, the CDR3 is TGTGCCAGCTGGAAACAGGGCACAGATACGCAGTATTTT. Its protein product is CASWKQGTDTQYF.

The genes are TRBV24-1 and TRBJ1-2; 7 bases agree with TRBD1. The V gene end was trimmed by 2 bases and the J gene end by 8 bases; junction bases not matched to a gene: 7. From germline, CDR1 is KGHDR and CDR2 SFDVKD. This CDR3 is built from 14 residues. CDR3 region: CATSDSGGIGGYTF. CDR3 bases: TGTGCCACCAGTGATTCAGGGGGAATCGGAGGCTACACCTTC.

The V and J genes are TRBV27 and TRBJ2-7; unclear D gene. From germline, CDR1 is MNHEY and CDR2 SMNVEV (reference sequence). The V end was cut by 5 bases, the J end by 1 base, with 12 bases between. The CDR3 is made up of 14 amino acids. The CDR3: CASSPRARSYEQYF. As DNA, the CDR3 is TGTGCCAGCAGTCCCCGGGCCAGGTCCTACGAGCAGTACTTC.

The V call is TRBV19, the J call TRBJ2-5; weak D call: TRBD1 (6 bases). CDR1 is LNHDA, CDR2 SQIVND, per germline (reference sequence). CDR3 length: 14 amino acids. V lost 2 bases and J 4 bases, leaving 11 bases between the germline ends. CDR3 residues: CASSIRRGAETQYF. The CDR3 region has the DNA TGTGCCAGTAGTATACGCAGGGGCGCAGAGACCCAGTACTTC. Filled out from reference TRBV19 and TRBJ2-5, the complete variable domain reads DGGITQSPKYLFRKEGQNVTLSCEQNLNHDAMYWYRQDPGQGLRLIYYSQIVNDFQKGDIAEGYSVSREKKESFPLTVTSAQKNPTAFYLCASSIRRGAETQYFGPGTRLLVL.

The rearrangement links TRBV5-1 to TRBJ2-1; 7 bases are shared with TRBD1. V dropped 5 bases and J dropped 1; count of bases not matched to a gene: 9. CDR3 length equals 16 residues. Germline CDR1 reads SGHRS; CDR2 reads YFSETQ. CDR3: CASSPGEGASYNEQFF. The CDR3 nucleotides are TGCGCCAGCAGTCCAGGAGAGGGGGCGTCCTACAATGAGCAGTTCTTC.

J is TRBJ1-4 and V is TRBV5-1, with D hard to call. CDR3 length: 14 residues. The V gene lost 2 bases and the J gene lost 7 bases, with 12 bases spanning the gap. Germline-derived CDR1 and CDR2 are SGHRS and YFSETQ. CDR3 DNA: TGCGCCAGCAGCTTAGCAGGTCTGGGTGAAAAACTGTTTTTT. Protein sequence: CASSLAGLGEKLFF.

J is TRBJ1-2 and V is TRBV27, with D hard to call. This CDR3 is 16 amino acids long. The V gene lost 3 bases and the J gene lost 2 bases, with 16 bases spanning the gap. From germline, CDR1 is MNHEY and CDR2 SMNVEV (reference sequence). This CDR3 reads CASSFRTDPRNYGYTF. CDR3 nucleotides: TGTGCCAGCAGTTTCAGGACGGACCCTCGAAACTATGGCTACACCTTC.

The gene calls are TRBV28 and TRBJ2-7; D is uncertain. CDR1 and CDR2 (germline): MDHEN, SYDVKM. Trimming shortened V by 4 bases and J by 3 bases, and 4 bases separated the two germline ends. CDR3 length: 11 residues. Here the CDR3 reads CASSYSYEQYF. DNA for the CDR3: TGTGCCAGCAGTTACAGCTACGAGCAGTACTTC.

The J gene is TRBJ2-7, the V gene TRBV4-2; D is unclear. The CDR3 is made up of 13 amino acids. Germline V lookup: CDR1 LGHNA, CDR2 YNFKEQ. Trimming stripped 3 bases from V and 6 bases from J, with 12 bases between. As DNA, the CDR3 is TGTGCCAGCAGCCAGCAGTGGCTGGGCGAGCAGTACTTC. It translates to CASSQQWLGEQYF.

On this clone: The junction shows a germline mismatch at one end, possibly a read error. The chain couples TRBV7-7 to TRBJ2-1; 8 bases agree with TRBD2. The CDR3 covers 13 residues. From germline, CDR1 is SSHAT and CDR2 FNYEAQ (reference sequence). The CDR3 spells CASSSKRETEQFF. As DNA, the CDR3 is TGTGCTAGCAGCTCAAAGCGGGAGACTGAGCAGTTCTTC.

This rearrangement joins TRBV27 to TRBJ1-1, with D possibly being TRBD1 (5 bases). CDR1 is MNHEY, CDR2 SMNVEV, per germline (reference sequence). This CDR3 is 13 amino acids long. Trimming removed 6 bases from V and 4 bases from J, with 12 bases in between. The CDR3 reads CASSVSRVTEAFF. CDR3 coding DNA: TGTGCCAGCAGCGTCAGCAGGGTCACTGAAGCTTTCTTT.

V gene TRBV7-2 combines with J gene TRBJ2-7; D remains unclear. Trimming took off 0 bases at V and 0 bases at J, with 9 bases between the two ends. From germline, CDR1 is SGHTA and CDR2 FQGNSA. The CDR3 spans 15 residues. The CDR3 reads CASSLAAALSYEQYF. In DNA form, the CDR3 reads TGTGCCAGCAGCTTAGCGGCGGCCCTCTCCTACGAGCAGTACTTC.